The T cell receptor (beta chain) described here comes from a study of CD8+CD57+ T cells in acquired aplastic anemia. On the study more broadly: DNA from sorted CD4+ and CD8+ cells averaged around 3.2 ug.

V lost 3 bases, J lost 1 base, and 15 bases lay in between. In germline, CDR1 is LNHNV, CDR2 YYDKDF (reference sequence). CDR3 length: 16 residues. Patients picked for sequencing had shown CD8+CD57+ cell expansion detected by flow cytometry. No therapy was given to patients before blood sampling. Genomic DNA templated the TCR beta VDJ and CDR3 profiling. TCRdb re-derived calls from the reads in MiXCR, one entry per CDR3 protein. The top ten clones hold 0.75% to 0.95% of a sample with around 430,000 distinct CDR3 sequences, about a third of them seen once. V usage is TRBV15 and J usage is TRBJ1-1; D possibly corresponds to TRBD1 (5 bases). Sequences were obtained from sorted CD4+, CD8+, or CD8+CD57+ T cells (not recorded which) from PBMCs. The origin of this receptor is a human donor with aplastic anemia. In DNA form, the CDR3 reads TGTGCCACCAGCAGGGGGGTGCAGGGTAAGAACACTGAAGCTTTCTTT. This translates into CATSRGVQGKNTEAFF.